This T cell receptor beta chain was obtained from a study of T-cell memory formation after mild COVID-19. Study-level points and caveats: The study found contracting CD4+ clones mainly in CM and EM and contracting CD8+ clones in EMRA. A second wave of clones peaked on day 37, and their SARS-CoV-2 specificity went unconfirmed.

This CDR3 is 14 amino acids long. Germline CDR1 reads DFQATT; CDR2 reads SNEGSKA (reference sequence). Deletions cut 6 bases from V and 0 bases from J, with 13 bases between. This clonotype was recorded many times. The antigen is unknown. 5'RACE with constant-segment primers built TCRalpha and TCRbeta cDNA libraries with UMIs. A single record per CDR3 protein comes from TCRdb applying MiXCR to the 5' RACE reads. The data show 250,000 to 300,000 distinct CDR3 sequences, 15% to 20% seen once. Sequencing input: PBMCs or a T cell subset sorted from them (not recorded which). The chain recombines TRBV20-1 with TRBJ2-3; maybe TRBD2 (7 bases). The source is a man younger than 30 who had mild COVID-19 (a few samples of this study predate the infection). Cell type and time point are not known. The CDR3 reads CSARWGGSTDTQYF. The CDR3, as DNA: TGCAGTGCCCGTTGGGGGGGCAGCACAGATACGCAGTATTTT.